This TCR beta chain was captured by sequencing in a study of OX40 agonist ivuxolimab in advanced cancers. In terms of the full investigation: Ivuxolimab, which targeted the costimulatory receptor OX40 (CD134), was an agonistic, fully human IgG2 monoclonal antibody. Intravenous ivuxolimab was administered to patients every 2 weeks at six dose levels: 0.01, 0.1, 0.3, 1.5, 3 and 10 mg/kg. Of the approximately 53 patients in dose escalation, about 19 had hepatocellular carcinoma, some 15 had melanoma, 9 had renal cell carcinoma and 9 had head and neck cancer. A male proportion of almost 85% and a mean age of approximately 58 years, ranging from about 23 to 90, were recorded for the dose-escalation cohort. Patients were allowed to have had prior anti-PD-1, anti-PD-L1 or anti-CTLA-4 therapy, and approximately 40% of the dose-escalation patients had been treated with checkpoint inhibitors. Partial responses occurred in three dose-escalation patients, of whom one had hepatocellular carcinoma and two had cutaneous melanoma. The point of sequencing TCRbeta in the periphery was to test whether ivuxolimab changed TCR sequence diversity and drove clonal T-cell expansion. The monotherapy dose-escalation portion (N of about 57 patients) of the phase I ivuxolimab trial is reported in the paper. Overall study outcomes, separate from this receptor: Low levels of normalized T-cell clonal expansion were also seen in some nonresponding patients. Antigen specificity was not determined for the clonally expanded peripheral T cells. At doses of 0.1 to 3.0 mg/kg, clonal expansion of both CD4+ and CD8+ T cells in blood was seen between baseline and week 6. After ivuxolimab, more expanded clones were found on average in CD8+ T cells than in CD4+ T cells. In partial responders in the 0.1-3.0 mg/kg groups, normalized peripheral clonal expansion was found to be among the lowest, especially among CD8+ T cells.

CDR1 and CDR2, per the germline V gene (reference sequence), are SSHAT and FNYEAQ. The CDR3 sequence holds 15 residues, the cysteine and phenylalanine included. The retained sequence is limited to the CDR3, 45 bases, with the frame set at the first base. The trial excluded patients who had a history of autoimmune disease or were on systemic immunosuppression. Peripheral blood for TCR sequencing was drawn from every dose cohort at baseline, at cycle 4 day 1 and at cycle 7 day 1. The samples were taken from a phase I, first-in-human, multicenter, open-label dose-escalation trial of ivuxolimab. Adults with locally advanced or metastatic head and neck squamous cell, hepatocellular, melanoma or renal cell carcinoma were enrolled in the trial. CD4+ and CD8+ T cells were sorted separately from peripheral blood before TCR sequencing. To sequence the TCRbeta CDR3 region, genomic DNA was isolated from the sorted cells. The immunoSEQ Assay was used to sequence the TCRbeta CDR3 regions. TCRdb holds this immuneACCESS table with in-frame rearrangements only. Some clones are missing; in checked studies, unresolved V genes explain under half, and the rest has no known cause. This sample comprises tens of thousands of clones, around 81% of them detected only once. The ten largest clones represent about 4.1% of the sample.

In this sample, this clone turned up once. Its antigen remains unidentified. Relative to the germline gene, one junction end is altered; a read error may explain this. The chain links TRBV7-7 with TRBJ2-3, with TRBD2 identical over 8 junction bases. Material: CD4+ or CD8+ T cells sorted from blood, obtained in a trial of the OX40 agonist ivuxolimab. This clonotype was obtained from an adult with an advanced solid tumor such as melanoma, head and neck, liver or kidney cancer. The CDR3 amino acid sequence is: CASSLSGGAPDTQYF. At the DNA level, the sequence is TGTGCTAGCAGCTTATCCGGGGGGGCCCCAGATACGCAGTATTTT. The CDR3, completed at both ends by the reference TRBV7-7 and TRBJ2-3 genes, gives the full variable domain GAGVSQSPRYKVTKRGQDVTLRCDPISSHATLYWYQQALGQGPEFLTYFNYEAQPDKSGLPSDRFSAERPEGSISTLTIQRTEQRDSAMYRCASSLSGGAPDTQYFGPGTRLTVL.